These T cell receptor beta chains were read from a single sample in a study of blood T cell repertoires in COVID-19. Repertoires were generated with immunoSEQ multiplex PCR, while TCRdb's copy carries only in-frame clones and drops some. The sample lists more than 150,000 clones; almost 80% were seen once. The sequenced material came from PBMCs or T cells enriched from blood (not recorded which). All receptors derive from a woman aged 45-65 years who had recovered from COVID-19. Both conserved end residues are part of each CDR3. D genes are given only for firm matches. Clone size is not always given. Where it is, it says once, few, many or a class for expanded clones.

d_gene	v_gene	j_gene	abundance	CDR3nt	CDR3aa
.	TRBV30	TRBJ2-3	.	TGTGCCTGGAGTGACCAGGCAGGGATAGATACGCAGTATTTT	CAWSDQAGIDTQYF
TRBD2	TRBV6-5	TRBJ2-3	.	TGTGCCAGCCAGCGGGACCCCACAGATACGCAGTATTTT	CASQRDPTDTQYF
.	TRBV29-1	TRBJ1-1	.	TGCAGCGTCGGTAAATACAAGCAGGTGAACACTGAAGCTTTCTTT	CSVGKYKQVNTEAFF
.	TRBV11-2	TRBJ2-1	.	TGTGCCAGCAGCTTAGATGGAAGGGGGTCCTACAATGAGCAGTTCTTC	CASSLDGRGSYNEQFF
TRBD2	TRBV7-9	TRBJ2-3	many	TGTGCCAGCAGCTTAGGGGGACTAGCACCATTT	CASSLGGLAPF
.	TRBV7-8	TRBJ2-1	.	TGTGCCAGCACCCCCTTGGCGGAGACTAGACCAGGGGGGCAGTTCTTC	CASTPLAETRPGGQFF
TRBD2	TRBV7-8	TRBJ2-7	.	TGTGCCAGCAGCTCCGCGCTAGGGGCGGGAGGGACAATAGGCTACGAGCAGTACTTC	CASSSALGAGGTIGYEQYF
.	TRBV7-2	TRBJ2-5	.	TGTGCCAGCAGCCGGAGCGGTGGGGAAGAGATCCAGTACTTC	CASSRSGGEEIQYF
TRBD1	TRBV7-2	TRBJ1-2	.	TGTGCCAGCAGCTGGGGACAGGGTGATGGCTACACCTTC	CASSWGQGDGYTF
TRBD1	TRBV7-8	TRBJ2-1	.	TGTGCCAGCAGCTTGACCCGGACAGGGGGCTTCTACAATGAGCAGTTCTTC	CASSLTRTGGFYNEQFF
TRBD1	TRBV27	TRBJ1-6	.	TGTGCCAGCAGTCCGACAGGGGATACAGGGAGCTCCTATAATTCACCCCTCCACTTT	CASSPTGDTGSSYNSPLHF
TRBD1	TRBV30	TRBJ1-4	.	TGTGCCTGGACCCAAGGGGGCAGTAATGAAAAACTGTTTTTT	CAWTQGGSNEKLFF
.	TRBV9	TRBJ2-3	.	TGTGCCAGCAGCTCTGGACAGAGGTCAGATACGCAGTATTTT	CASSSGQRSDTQYF
.	TRBV7-3	TRBJ1-1	.	TGTGCCAGCAGCTTAGTCCGGGACACTGAAGCTTTCTTT	CASSLVRDTEAFF
TRBD1	TRBV19	TRBJ1-2	.	TGTGCCAGTAGTGGACAGGGGGGTGGCTATGGCTACACCTTC	CASSGQGGGYGYTF
.	TRBV21-1	TRBJ2-4	.	TGTGCCAGCAGCAACCACCGACAGGGGCTGGTAGCCAAAAACATTCAGTACTTC	CASSNHRQGLVAKNIQYF
.	TRBV6-5	TRBJ1-2	few	TGTGCCAGCAGTTACGGTGTACAGTATGGCTACACCTTC	CASSYGVQYGYTF
.	TRBV10-3	TRBJ1-2	.	TGTGCCTCCTGGGGGGGGGATGGCTACACCTTC	CASWGGDGYTF
.	TRBV5-4	TRBJ1-4	.	TGTGCCAGCAGCTCGTCCGGGGGGCGGGCGGCGGAAAAACTGTTTTTT	CASSSSGGRAAEKLFF
.	TRBV30	TRBJ1-2	.	TGTGCCTGGAATGGAGGGCAGAGGGCCTTGAACTATGGCTACACCTTC	CAWNGGQRALNYGYTF
.	TRBV28	TRBJ2-3	once	TGTGCCAGCAGCACGACAGGTCTCGCGCAGTATTTT	CASSTTGLAQYF
.	TRBV10-1	TRBJ2-7	.	TGCGCCAGCAGTGAGTCTGGAGGTCACTGCCCCTTCTACGAGCAGTACTTC	CASSESGGHCPFYEQYF
.	TRBV30	TRBJ2-3	.	TGTGCCTGGGCCGGACTTCTCCTCACAGATACGCAGTATTTT	CAWAGLLLTDTQYF
.	TRBV10-3	TRBJ1-5	.	TGTGCCATCAGTGAGGGAGAGATAGGTCAGCCCCAGCATTTT	CAISEGEIGQPQHF
.	TRBV5-1	TRBJ1-5	.	TGCGCCAGCAGCTCCGAAGCCGGGAATCAGCCCCAGCATTTT	CASSSEAGNQPQHF
.	TRBV27	TRBJ2-2	.	TGTGCCAGCAGTTTATGGGGCGGGACTAACACCGGGGAGCTGTTTTTT	CASSLWGGTNTGELFF
TRBD1	TRBV5-4	TRBJ1-1	.	TGTGCCAGCAGCCAAACAGGGGCCACCCCTGAAGCTTTCTTT	CASSQTGATPEAFF
TRBD2	TRBV29-1	TRBJ2-7	.	TGCAGCGTGGTTAGCGGGATAGGCGGGTACGAGCAGTACTTC	CSVVSGIGGYEQYF
TRBD2	TRBV11-2	TRBJ2-1	.	TGTGCCAGCAGCCAGGCGGGGGGTCGGCAGTTCTTC	CASSQAGGRQFF
TRBD2	TRBV7-2	TRBJ2-2	.	TGTGCCAGCAGCTTTGGGACTAGCGGGAGCGGGGAGCTGTTTTTT	CASSFGTSGSGELFF
TRBD2	TRBV7-3	TRBJ2-2	.	TGTGCCAGCAGCTTCTTTGGGACGGGACTAGCGGGAGGAACCGGGGAGCTGTTTTTT	CASSFFGTGLAGGTGELFF
.	TRBV4-1	TRBJ1-4	few	TGCGCCAGCAGCCAGAAACGGGGGGCGGGTGAAAAACTGTTTTTT	CASSQKRGAGEKLFF
TRBD2	TRBV9	TRBJ2-3	few	TGTGCCAGCAGCGAGGGACTAGCGGGAGTTGTGACAGATACGCAGTATTTT	CASSEGLAGVVTDTQYF
TRBD1	TRBV28	TRBJ1-6	once	TGTGCCAGCCGTGGGGGACAGAATTCACCCCTCCACTTT	CASRGGQNSPLHF
.	TRBV18	TRBJ2-7	few	TGTGCCAGCTCACCACCGGCAGGGAATATAGGCGAGCAGTACTTC	CASSPPAGNIGEQYF
.	TRBV5-6	TRBJ2-5	.	TGTGCCAGCAGGTGGCGGGGTATTGAGACCCAGTACTTC	CASRWRGIETQYF
.	TRBV2	TRBJ1-1	.	TGTGCCAGCAGGGTCCGGGAGGGCACTGAAGCTTTCTTT	CASRVREGTEAFF
TRBD1	TRBV30	TRBJ1-6	.	TGTGCCTGGAACAACCGGGACAGATATAATTCACCCCTCCACTTT	CAWNNRDRYNSPLHF
TRBD2	TRBV5-1	TRBJ2-3	.	TGCGCCAGCAGCTCCGGGACTAGCGGGATTTGGGATACGCAGTATTTT	CASSSGTSGIWDTQYF
.	TRBV29-1	TRBJ1-4	.	TGCAGCGTTAGGAGTGGAGAAAAACTGTTTTTT	CSVRSGEKLFF
TRBD2	TRBV6-5	TRBJ2-3	.	TGTGCCAGCAGGCCAGCGGGAGGATGGTACACGCAGTATTTT	CASRPAGGWYTQYF